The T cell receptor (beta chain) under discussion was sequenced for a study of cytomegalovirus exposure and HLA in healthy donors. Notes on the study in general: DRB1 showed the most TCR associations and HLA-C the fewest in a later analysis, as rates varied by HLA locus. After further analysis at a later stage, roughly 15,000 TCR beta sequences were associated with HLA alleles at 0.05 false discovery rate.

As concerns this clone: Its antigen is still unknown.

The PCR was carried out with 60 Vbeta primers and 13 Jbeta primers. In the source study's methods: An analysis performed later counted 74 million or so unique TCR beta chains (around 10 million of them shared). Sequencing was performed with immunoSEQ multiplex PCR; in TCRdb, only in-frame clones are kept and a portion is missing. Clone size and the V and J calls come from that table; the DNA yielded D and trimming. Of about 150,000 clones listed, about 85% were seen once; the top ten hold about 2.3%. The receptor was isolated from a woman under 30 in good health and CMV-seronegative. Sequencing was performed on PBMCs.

CDR3 coding DNA: TGTGCCAGCATTCGTGACAGGGTGGATGGCTACACCTTC. It specifies CASIRDRVDGYTF. The chain employs TRBV6-1 and TRBJ1-2, with 7 bases matching TRBD1. CDR1 is MNHNS and CDR2 is SASEGT in the germline V gene. This CDR3 region has 13 residues. After removal of 7 bases from V and 6 bases from J, the junction contained 8 bases not matched to a gene.